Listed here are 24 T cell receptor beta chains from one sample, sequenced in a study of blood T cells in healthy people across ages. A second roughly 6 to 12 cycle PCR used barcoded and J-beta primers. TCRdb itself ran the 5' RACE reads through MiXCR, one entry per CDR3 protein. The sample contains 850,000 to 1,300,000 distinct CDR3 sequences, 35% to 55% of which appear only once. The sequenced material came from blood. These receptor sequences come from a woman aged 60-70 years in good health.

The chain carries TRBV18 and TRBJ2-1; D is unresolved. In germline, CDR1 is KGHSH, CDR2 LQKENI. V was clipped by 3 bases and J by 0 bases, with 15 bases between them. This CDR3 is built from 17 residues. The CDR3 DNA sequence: TGTGCCAGCTCACCGTTATATAGTCGAAGCTCCTACAATGAGCAGTTCTTC. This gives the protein CASSPLYSRSSYNEQFF.

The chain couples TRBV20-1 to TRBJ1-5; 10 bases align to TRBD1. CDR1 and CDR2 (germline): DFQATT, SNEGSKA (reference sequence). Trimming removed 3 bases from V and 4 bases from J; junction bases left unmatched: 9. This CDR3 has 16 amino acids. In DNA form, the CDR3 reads TGCAGTGCTAGGTACAACCGGGACAGGGGAAATCAGCCCCAGCATTTT. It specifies CSARYNRDRGNQPQHF.

The chain's CDR3 is CATRGENEQYF. CDR3 nucleotides: TGTGCCACCCGGGGAGAGAACGAGCAGTACTTC. The V gene is TRBV2, the J gene TRBJ2-7; D possibly corresponds to TRBD2 (5 bases). Germline V gene data show CDR1 as SNHLY and CDR2 as FYNNEI. Deletions cut 10 bases from V and 5 bases from J, with 12 bases between. The CDR3 has 11 amino acids.

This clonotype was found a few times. DNA of the CDR3: TGCAGTGCTAGAGCTAACTTCGCGGACTATGGCTACACCTTC. This codes for CSARANFADYGYTF. V and J are TRBV20-1 and TRBJ1-2, with D unresolved. CDR3 length: 14 amino acids. Germline-derived CDR1 and CDR2 are DFQATT and SNEGSKA (reference sequence). V was trimmed by 1 base and J by 3 bases, leaving 12 bases between them.

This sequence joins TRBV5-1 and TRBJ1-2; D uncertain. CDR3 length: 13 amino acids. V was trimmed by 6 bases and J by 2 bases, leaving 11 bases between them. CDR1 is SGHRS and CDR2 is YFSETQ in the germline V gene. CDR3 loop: CASTTTENYGYTF. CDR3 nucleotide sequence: TGCGCCAGCACCACGACTGAAAACTATGGCTACACCTTC.

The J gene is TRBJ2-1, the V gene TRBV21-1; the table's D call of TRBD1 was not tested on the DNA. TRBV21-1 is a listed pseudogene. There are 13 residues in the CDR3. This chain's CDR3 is CASIPRRGDEQFF. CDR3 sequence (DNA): TGTGCCAGCATCCCCCGCAGGGGGGATGAGCAGTTCTTC.

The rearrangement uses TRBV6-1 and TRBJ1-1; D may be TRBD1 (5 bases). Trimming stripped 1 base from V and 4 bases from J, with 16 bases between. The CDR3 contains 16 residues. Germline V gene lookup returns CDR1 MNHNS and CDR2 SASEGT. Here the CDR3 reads CASSEGWGNTGTEAFF. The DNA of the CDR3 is TGTGCCAGCAGTGAAGGCTGGGGGAACACGGGCACTGAAGCTTTCTTT.

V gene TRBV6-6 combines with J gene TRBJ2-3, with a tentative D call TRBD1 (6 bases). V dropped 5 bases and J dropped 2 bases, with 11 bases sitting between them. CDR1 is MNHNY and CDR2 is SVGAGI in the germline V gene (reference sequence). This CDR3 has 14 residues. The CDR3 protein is CASSTDRLTDTQYF. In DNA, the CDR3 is TGTGCCAGCAGTACGGACAGACTCACAGATACGCAGTATTTT.

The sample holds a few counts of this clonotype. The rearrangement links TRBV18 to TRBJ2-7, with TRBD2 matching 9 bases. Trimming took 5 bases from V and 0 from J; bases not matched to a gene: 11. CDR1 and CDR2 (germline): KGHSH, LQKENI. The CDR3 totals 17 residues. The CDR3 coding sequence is TGTGCCAGCTCAAGTCTCCCTAGCGGGACCAGCTCCTACGAGCAGTACTTC. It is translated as CASSSLPSGTSSYEQYF. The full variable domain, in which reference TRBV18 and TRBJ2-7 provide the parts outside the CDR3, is NAGVMQNPRHLVRRRGQEARLRCSPMKGHSHVYWYRQLPEEGLKFMVYLQKENIIDESGMPKERFSAEFPKEGPSILRIQQVVRGDSAAYFCASSSLPSGTSSYEQYFGPGTRLTVT.

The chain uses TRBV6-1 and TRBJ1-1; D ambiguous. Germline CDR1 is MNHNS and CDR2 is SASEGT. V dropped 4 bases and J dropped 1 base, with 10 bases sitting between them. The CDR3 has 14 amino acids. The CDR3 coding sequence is TGTGCCAGCAGTGTTAGCAGGAGGAACACTGAAGCTTTCTTT. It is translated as CASSVSRRNTEAFF.

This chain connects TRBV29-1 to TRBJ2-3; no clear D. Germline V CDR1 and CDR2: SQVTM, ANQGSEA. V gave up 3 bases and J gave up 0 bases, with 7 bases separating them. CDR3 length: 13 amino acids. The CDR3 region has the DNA TGCAGCGTTGATCGAGAGAGCACAGATACGCAGTATTTT. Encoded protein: CSVDRESTDTQYF.

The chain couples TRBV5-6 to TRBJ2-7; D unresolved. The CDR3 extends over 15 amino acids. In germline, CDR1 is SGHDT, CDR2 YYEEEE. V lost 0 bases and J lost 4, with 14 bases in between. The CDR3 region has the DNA TGTGCCAGCAGCTTGGAGTTTGCAGGTACTTACGAGCAGTACTTC. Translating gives CASSLEFAGTYEQYF.

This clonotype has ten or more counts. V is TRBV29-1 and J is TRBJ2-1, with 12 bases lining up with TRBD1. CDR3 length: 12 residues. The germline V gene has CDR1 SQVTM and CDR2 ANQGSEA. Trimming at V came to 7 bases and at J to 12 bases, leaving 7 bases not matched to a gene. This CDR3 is CSAGTGGDAQFF. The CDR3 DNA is TGCAGCGCCGGGACAGGGGGCGATGCGCAGTTCTTC.

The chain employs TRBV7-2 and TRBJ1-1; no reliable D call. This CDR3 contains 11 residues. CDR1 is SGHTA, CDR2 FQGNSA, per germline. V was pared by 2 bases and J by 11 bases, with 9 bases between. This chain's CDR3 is CASSLLLRAFF. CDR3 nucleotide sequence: TGTGCCAGCAGCTTACTCTTACGGGCTTTCTTT. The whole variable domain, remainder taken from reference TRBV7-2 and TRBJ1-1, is GAGVSQSPSNKVTEKGKDVELRCDPISGHTALYWYRQSLGQGLEFLIYFQGNSAPDKSGLPSDRFSAERTGGSVSTLTIQRTQQEDSAVYLCASSLLLRAFFGQGTRLTVV.

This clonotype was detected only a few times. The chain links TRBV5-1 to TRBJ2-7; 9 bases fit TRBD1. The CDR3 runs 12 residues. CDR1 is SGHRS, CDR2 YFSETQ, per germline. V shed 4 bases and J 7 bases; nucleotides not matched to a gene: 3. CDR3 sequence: CASSEDRGEQYF. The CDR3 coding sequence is TGCGCCAGCAGCGAGGACAGGGGAGAGCAGTACTTC.

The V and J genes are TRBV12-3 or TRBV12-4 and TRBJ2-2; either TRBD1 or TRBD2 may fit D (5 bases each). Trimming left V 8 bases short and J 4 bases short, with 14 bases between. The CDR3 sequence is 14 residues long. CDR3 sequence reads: CASSGTGLTGELFF. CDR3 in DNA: TGTGCCAGCTCCGGGACCGGCCTCACCGGGGAGCTGTTTTTT.

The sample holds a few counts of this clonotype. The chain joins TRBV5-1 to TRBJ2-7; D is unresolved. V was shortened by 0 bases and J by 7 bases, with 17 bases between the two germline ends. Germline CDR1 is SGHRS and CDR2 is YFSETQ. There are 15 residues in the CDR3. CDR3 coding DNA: TGCGCCAGCAGCTTGGCGCAGGTGGGGTACAATGAGCAGTACTTC. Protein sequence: CASSLAQVGYNEQYF.

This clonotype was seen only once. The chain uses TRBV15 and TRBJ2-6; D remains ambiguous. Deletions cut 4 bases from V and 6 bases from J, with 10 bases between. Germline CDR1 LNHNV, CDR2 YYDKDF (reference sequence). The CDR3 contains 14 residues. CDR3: CATSTGPVANVLTF. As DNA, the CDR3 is TGTGCCACCAGCACAGGCCCTGTGGCCAACGTCCTGACTTTC.

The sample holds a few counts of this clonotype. For the CDR3, the DNA is TGTGCCAGCAGTGATCTAAACCAGGAGCAGCCCCAGCATTTT. Translating it yields CASSDLNQEQPQHF. The chain uses TRBV6-1 and TRBJ1-5; D is unclear. Germline values: CDR1 MNHNS, CDR2 SASEGT. Trimming took 3 bases from V and 7 from J, leaving 13 bases between them. CDR3 length equals 14 residues.

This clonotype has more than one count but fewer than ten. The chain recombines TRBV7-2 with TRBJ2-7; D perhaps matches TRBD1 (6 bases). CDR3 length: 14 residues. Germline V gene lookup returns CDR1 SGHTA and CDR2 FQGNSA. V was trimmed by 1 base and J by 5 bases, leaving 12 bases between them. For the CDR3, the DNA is TGTGCCAGCAGCTTAGACGGGACACGAAACGAGCAGTACTTC. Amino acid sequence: CASSLDGTRNEQYF.

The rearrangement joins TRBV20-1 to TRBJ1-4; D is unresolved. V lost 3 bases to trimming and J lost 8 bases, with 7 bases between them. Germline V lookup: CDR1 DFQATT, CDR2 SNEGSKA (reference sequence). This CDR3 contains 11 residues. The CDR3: CSASLAEKLFF. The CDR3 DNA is TGCAGTGCTAGTCTGGCGGAAAAACTGTTTTTT.

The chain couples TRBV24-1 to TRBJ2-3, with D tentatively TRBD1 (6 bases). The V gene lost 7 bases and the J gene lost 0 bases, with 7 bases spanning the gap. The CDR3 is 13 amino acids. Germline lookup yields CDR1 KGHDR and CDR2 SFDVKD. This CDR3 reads CATSQGSTDTQYF. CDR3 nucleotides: TGTGCCACCAGCCAGGGGAGCACAGATACGCAGTATTTT.

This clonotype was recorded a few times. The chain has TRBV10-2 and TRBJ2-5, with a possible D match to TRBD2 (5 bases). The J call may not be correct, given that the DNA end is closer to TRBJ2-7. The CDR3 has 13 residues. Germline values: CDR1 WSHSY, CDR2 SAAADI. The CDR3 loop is CASSDIREHEQYF. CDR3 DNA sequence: TGCGCCAGCAGTGACATAAGGGAGCACGAGCAGTACTTC.

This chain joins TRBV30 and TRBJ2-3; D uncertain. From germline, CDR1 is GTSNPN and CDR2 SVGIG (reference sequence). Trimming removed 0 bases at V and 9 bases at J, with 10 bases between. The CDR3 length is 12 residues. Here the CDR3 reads CAWSVVSDTQYF. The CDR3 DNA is TGTGCCTGGAGTGTAGTTTCCGACACGCAGTATTTT.